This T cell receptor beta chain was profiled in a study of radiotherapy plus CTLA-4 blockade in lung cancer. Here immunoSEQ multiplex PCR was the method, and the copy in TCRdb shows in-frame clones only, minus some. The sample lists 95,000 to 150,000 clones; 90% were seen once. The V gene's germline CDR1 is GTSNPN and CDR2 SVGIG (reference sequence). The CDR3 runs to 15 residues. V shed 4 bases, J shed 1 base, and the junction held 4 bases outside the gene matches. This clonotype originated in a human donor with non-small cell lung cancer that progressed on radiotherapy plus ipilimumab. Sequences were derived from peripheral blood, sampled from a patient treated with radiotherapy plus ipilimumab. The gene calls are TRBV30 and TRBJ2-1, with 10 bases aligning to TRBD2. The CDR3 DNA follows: TGTGCCTGGATATCTAGCGGGAGATCCTACAATGAGCAGTTCTTC. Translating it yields CAWISSGRSYNEQFF.